The present TCR beta chain was sequenced within a study of T cells in Graves' hyperthyroidism and ophthalmopathy. This clonotype has a count of ten or more. The V segment lost 7 bases and the J segment 4 bases; nucleotides outside the gene matches: 8. CDR3 length: 14 amino acids. The source material, RNA transcripts, was used to amplify TCR beta CDR3 regions. A set of HTBI primers served as the primers for a first-round RT-PCR of the TCR CDR3. TCRdb redid the calling of the multiplex PCR reads with MiXCR, one entry per CDR3 protein. Altogether 700,000 or so distinct CDR3 sequences are present, 16% being singletons, with the ten largest covering over 7.5%. Stable disease denoted Graves' hyperthyroidism without ophthalmopathy progression within 18 months.

This clonotype originated in a man between 18 and 29 years old with Graves' hyperthyroidism. Specimen: blood. The chain is built from TRBV12-3 or TRBV12-4 and TRBJ2-5; 8 bases match TRBD1. CDR3 bases: TGTGCCAGCACCCCGGACAGGGTGAGAGAGACCCAGTACTTC. It yields the protein CASTPDRVRETQYF.